This T cell receptor beta chain was captured by sequencing in a study of blood T cell repertoires in COVID-19 (TCRdb year 2020). As for the study more broadly: Samples from collaborators originated in the United States, Italy and Spain and spanned both the acute and convalescent phases of COVID-19. The dataset comprised deeply sampled blood TCRbeta repertoires from subjects exposed to, actively infected with, or recovered from COVID-19. The repertoires were released in a freely available public database intended as a resource for research on the immune response to SARS-CoV-2. HLA class I and class II types, where available, came from metadata supplied by the sample provider rather than from assay-based typing. The prospective study material was composed of cDNA or gDNA derived from T cells, B-cell-depleted T cells, or PBMCs. Nearly every sample came with metadata listing a de-identified subject ID, COVID-19 status, age in years and sex. The samples were drawn from the first 160 participants of the ongoing ImmuneRACE study and from about 1,200 subjects provided by 6 global collaborators.

The collaborating institutions used their own protocols to collect whole blood in K2EDTA tubes. For TCRbeta analysis, collaborators shipped samples in one of three forms: frozen whole blood, isolated PBMCs, or DNA extracted from either of those sample types. V and J are truncated by 3 bases and 6 bases respectively, leaving an intervening sequence of 19 bases. The germline V gene supplies CDR1 SGDLS and CDR2 YYNGEE. From the cysteine through the phenylalanine, the CDR3 covers 16 amino acids. Only the CDR3 region is kept as DNA, spanning 48 bases read in frame from base 1. Results and caveats for the whole study, not just this receptor: How much clinical and demographic metadata was included differed by source and by participant, and the metadata was provided uncurated.

The immunoSEQ Assay, a bias-controlled multiplex PCR, was used to amplify TCRbeta CDR3 regions from genomic DNA. In the authors' own workflow: Nucleated cell counts per sample were estimated from amplification of reference gene primers within the assay. Sequence reads were collapsed and filtered to measure the absolute abundance of every unique TCRbeta CDR3 rearrangement. For each sample, productive Simpson clonality was calculated by taking the square root of Simpson's diversity index across productive rearrangements. Not all clones reach the TCRdb copy of this immuneACCESS table, which keeps in-frame sequences only. Checked studies attribute under half of the gap to unresolved V genes and leave the rest unexplained. D and trimming were read from the DNA, whereas the V and J calls and clone size are those reported in that table. For this sample the table gives roughly 100,000 clones, of which about four fifths were detected only once. The ten largest clones take up approximately 3.6% of the sample.

Details on this clone: Its antigen is not yet known. The input lacks base qualities; no much larger clone sits a single base away.

The receptor chain draws on TRBV9 and TRBJ2-1; the D gene is perhaps TRBD1, on 6 matching bases. The clonotype originates from a woman over 75 with active or convalescent COVID-19. The sequencing input was peripheral blood. The CDR3 loop reads CASSGPTAQGGNEQFF. Read as DNA, the sequence is TGTGCCAGCAGCGGACCGACAGCCCAAGGGGGCAATGAGCAGTTCTTC.